Each of the 21 T cell receptor beta chains below was sequenced from the same sample in a study of CD8+ T cells in alopecia areata. The sequencing template was cDNA reverse transcribed from extracted RNA. The repertoire was sequenced with immunoSEQ multiplex PCR; TCRdb's copy has only in-frame clones and lacks some. Among more than 150,000 clones listed, 51% were seen once. The sample's treatment: oral pan-JAK inhibitor, 5-10 mg twice daily. The material sequenced was CD8+ T cells sorted from blood, taken around week 54, from a patient treated with tofacitinib. Every receptor here comes from a human donor with alopecia areata.

The chain joins TRBV5-6 to TRBJ2-7; maybe TRBD2 (5 bases). The V end was cut by 4 bases, the J end by 6 bases, with 14 bases between. The CDR3 runs 13 residues. CDR1 SGHDT and CDR2 YYEEEE come from the germline V gene. The CDR3 is CASSLDSSIEQYF. CDR3 in DNA: TGTGCCAGCAGCCTGGACTCCTCCATCGAGCAGTACTTC. The full variable domain, its missing parts supplied by reference TRBV5-6 and TRBJ2-7, is DAGVTQSPTHLIKTRGQQVTLRCSPKSGHDTVSWYQQALGQGPQFIFQYYEEEERQRGNFPDRFSGHQFPNYSSELNVNALLLGDSALYLCASSLDSSIEQYFGPGTRLTVT.

The V and J genes are TRBV19 and TRBJ2-7, with D hard to call. Germline CDR1 and CDR2: LNHDA and SQIVND (reference sequence). This CDR3 spans 12 amino acids. Trimming pared 5 bases from V and 0 bases from J, leaving 5 bases between. CDR3 bases: TGTGCCAGTAGTCAAAGCTCCTACGAGCAGTACTTC. As protein: CASSQSSYEQYF.

V is TRBV5-1 and J is TRBJ2-3, with D perhaps TRBD2 (5 bases). Per germline, CDR1 SGHRS and CDR2 YFSETQ. The CDR3 sequence is 14 residues long. The V end was cut by 1 base, the J end by 6 bases, with 12 bases between. CDR3 region: CASSLTELADTQYF. The CDR3 bases are TGCGCCAGCAGCTTGACAGAGCTAGCCGATACGCAGTATTTT.

This clone turned up a few times. CDR3 DNA sequence: TGTGCCATCAGTGAGTCAGTTATTGAGCAGTTCTTC. Residues: CAISESVIEQFF. The chain joins TRBV10-3 to TRBJ2-1; no firm D call. The V end lost 0 bases, the J end lost 9 bases, and 6 bases lay between the germline ends. This CDR3 has 12 residues. CDR1 is ENHRY and CDR2 is SYGVKD in the germline V gene.

The chain employs TRBV30 and TRBJ2-5; possible D gene TRBD1, 7 bases. The CDR3 has 14 residues. CDR1 GTSNPN and CDR2 SVGIG come from the germline V gene (reference sequence). The ends were cut back, 3 bases at V and 9 bases at J, with 20 bases in the middle. The CDR3 spells CAWSGGGRGSSQYF. The CDR3 DNA reads as TGTGCCTGGAGCGGAGGGGGCAGGGGTTCTTCCCAGTACTTC.

This clone was seen only a few times. The chain couples TRBV4-3 to TRBJ2-1; unclear D gene. The CDR3 is made up of 15 amino acids. Looked up from germline, CDR1 is LGHNA and CDR2 is YSLEER. V lost 0 bases to trimming and J lost 5 bases, with 11 bases between them. CDR3 region: CASSQDPVIDNEQFF. The CDR3 nucleotides are TGCGCCAGCAGCCAAGATCCAGTAATCGACAATGAGCAGTTCTTC.

This clone was detected a few times. The chain employs TRBV11-2 and TRBJ1-6; 7 bases are a match to TRBD1. Germline-derived CDR1 and CDR2 are SGHAT and FQNNGV. Trimming removed 0 bases from V and 9 bases from J; junction bases left unmatched: 8. This CDR3 spans 16 amino acids. The CDR3 bases are TGTGCCAGCAGCTTAGACTCAGGGGGGCGAATTTCACCCCTCCACTTT. Protein: CASSLDSGGRISPLHF.

The V and J genes are TRBV27 and TRBJ2-5; D remains unclear. From germline, CDR1 is MNHEY and CDR2 SMNVEV (reference sequence). This CDR3 has 13 residues. V lost 0 bases and J 7 bases, leaving 9 bases between the germline ends. The CDR3 reads CASSLSVPGTQYF. CDR3 sequence (DNA): TGTGCCAGCAGTTTATCGGTTCCCGGGACCCAGTACTTC.

This clone was seen a few times. The chain recombines TRBV28 with TRBJ1-2; D gene unclear. The CDR3 has 14 amino acids. CDR1 MDHEN and CDR2 SYDVKM come from the germline V gene. The V gene lost 3 bases and the J gene lost 0 bases, with 8 bases spanning the gap. Here the CDR3 DNA reads TGTGCCAGCAGTTTCGTCGACACTAACTATGGCTACACCTTC. As protein: CASSFVDTNYGYTF.

For the CDR3, the DNA is TGTGCCAGCAGCTTTGCTAAAGGGACCGCTAATTCACCCCTCCACTTT. Translating gives CASSFAKGTANSPLHF. The V gene is TRBV7-8, the J gene TRBJ1-6; D perhaps matches TRBD1 (5 bases). This CDR3 spans 16 amino acids. Trimming cost V 3 bases and J 6 bases, with 15 bases left between them. The germline CDR1 and CDR2 sequences are SGHVS and FQNEAQ.

The chain recombines TRBV7-2 with TRBJ1-5, with D possibly matching TRBD1 (5 bases). Germline CDR1 reads SGHTA; CDR2 reads FQGNSA. Trimming shortened V by 2 bases and J by 9 bases, and 20 bases separated the two germline ends. There are 16 residues in the CDR3. The CDR3 reads CASSLKGEQGGGPQHF. The CDR3 region has the DNA TGTGCCAGCAGCTTAAAGGGCGAGCAGGGCGGCGGGCCCCAGCATTTT.

This clone came up a few times. The chain uses TRBV6-5 and TRBJ1-1, with 8 bases lining up with TRBD1. From germline, CDR1 is MNHEY and CDR2 SVGAGI. The CDR3 length is 15 residues. Trimming at V came to 0 bases and at J to 5 bases, leaving 5 bases not matched to a gene. This CDR3 is CASSYSGTGGTEAFF. CDR3 sequence (DNA): TGTGCCAGCAGTTACTCGGGGACAGGTGGAACTGAAGCTTTCTTT.

CDR3 region: CASSATGDQETQYF. For the CDR3, the DNA is TGTGCCAGCAGTGCAACAGGGGATCAAGAGACCCAGTACTTC. The V and J genes are TRBV6-5 and TRBJ2-5, with 7 bases identical to TRBD1. The CDR3 sequence is 14 residues long. Losses at the gene ends were 5 bases for V and 2 bases for J; bases not matched to a gene: 5. Germline CDR1 is MNHEY and CDR2 is SVGAGI.

This clone was seen a handful of times. V gene TRBV5-1 combines with J gene TRBJ1-1; a weak D match, TRBD1 (5 bases). Germline V gene data show CDR1 as SGHRS and CDR2 as YFSETQ. The CDR3 consists of 14 residues. The V and J ends lost 6 bases and 1 base respectively, with 13 bases between them. CDR3 in amino acids: CASTQLGGNTEAFF. The CDR3 DNA reads TGCGCCAGCACCCAACTCGGGGGGAACACTGAAGCTTTCTTT.

The chain has TRBV7-9 and TRBJ1-2; no clear D. V shed 1 base and J shed 4 bases, with 16 bases lying between them. This CDR3 contains 16 residues. Germline V gives CDR1 SEHNR, CDR2 FQNEAQ (reference sequence). The CDR3 DNA is TGTGCCAGCAGCTTAGTGGTGACGGCAGGTATCTATGGCTACACCTTC. This translates into CASSLVVTAGIYGYTF.

J is TRBJ2-7 and V is TRBV30; D is unresolved. Germline CDR1 and CDR2: GTSNPN and SVGIG (reference sequence). V lost 1 base and J lost 4, with 8 bases in between. This CDR3 spans 12 amino acids. The CDR3 region is CAWSDKGYEQYF. For the CDR3, the DNA is TGTGCCTGGAGTGACAAGGGTTACGAGCAGTACTTC.

The rearrangement links TRBV13 to TRBJ2-5, with a tentative D call TRBD1 (6 bases). This CDR3 spans 14 amino acids. With 5 bases removed from V and 5 bases from J, the gap between germline ends came to 15 bases. CDR1 is PRHDT, CDR2 FYEKMQ, per germline (reference sequence). CDR3 amino acids: CASSLTGSDETQYF. The DNA of the CDR3 is TGTGCCAGCAGCCTAACAGGGTCCGATGAGACCCAGTACTTC.

The chain recombines TRBV11-2 with TRBJ1-2; no reliable D call. Germline V CDR1 and CDR2: SGHAT, FQNNGV. The CDR3 covers 12 residues. V lost 5 bases and J 4 bases, leaving 8 bases between the germline ends. The CDR3 sequence: CASSLEGYGYTF. As DNA, the CDR3 is TGTGCCAGCAGCCTGGAGGGCTATGGCTACACCTTC. The complete variable domain, with remaining parts taken from reference TRBV11-2 and TRBJ1-2, reads EAGVAQSPRYKIIEKRQSVAFWCNPISGHATLYWYQQILGQGPKLLIQFQNNGVVDDSQLPKDRFSAERLKGVDSTLKIQPAKLEDSAVYLCASSLEGYGYTFGSGTRLTVV.

The rearrangement joins TRBV2 to TRBJ2-3; D unclear. Germline V gene lookup returns CDR1 SNHLY and CDR2 FYNNEI. V gave up 8 bases and J gave up 4 bases, with 4 bases separating them. The CDR3 has 10 amino acids. The CDR3 nucleotides read TGTGCCAGCGCGGCAGATACGCAGTATTTT. This sequence encodes CASAADTQYF.

The V call is TRBV30, the J call TRBJ2-3; TRBD2 matches at 8 bases. Unmatched junction bases numbered 5, after V lost 0 bases and J lost 6 bases. Germline assignment: CDR1 GTSNPN and CDR2 SVGIG (reference sequence). The CDR3 is 14 amino acids. The CDR3 DNA reads TGTGCCTGGAGTGTCGGGGGGGCCGAGGATACGCAGTATTTT. Amino acids: CAWSVGGAEDTQYF.

This clone was picked up a small number of times. V and J are TRBV6-6 and TRBJ1-1, with 9 nucleotides matching TRBD1. This CDR3 is 13 amino acids long. The germline V gene encodes CDR1 MNHNY and CDR2 SVGAGI (reference sequence). Losses at the gene ends were 5 bases for V and 9 bases for J; bases not matched to a gene: 7. The chain's CDR3 is CASSATGQGQAFF. DNA of the CDR3: TGTGCCAGCAGTGCGACGGGACAGGGTCAAGCTTTCTTT.